This T cell receptor (beta chain) originates from a study of molecular identifiers for immune sequencing clone quantification. The CDR3 is 13 amino acids. V gave up 2 bases and J gave up 7 bases, with 12 bases separating them. The germline V gene has CDR1 MNHNY and CDR2 SVGAGI (reference sequence). TCRdb recomputed calls from the PCR reads with MiXCR, one row per CDR3 protein. The sample contains about 510,000 distinct CDR3 sequences, 20% to 25% of which appear only once. This clonotype has at least ten counts. The sequence derives from a human donor in good health. Some libraries in this study had Jurkat cell RNA spiked in. The material sequenced was naive CD8+ T cells from blood, with Jurkat cell RNA spiked in. Indicated subset: FACS-sorted CD8+CD4-CCR7+CD45RA+ naive T cells. The chain combines TRBV6-6 with TRBJ2-7; TRBD2 might be the D (6 bases). The CDR3 spells CASSYGRGWEQYF. CDR3 bases: TGTGCCAGCAGTTACGGTCGGGGGTGGGAGCAGTACTTC.